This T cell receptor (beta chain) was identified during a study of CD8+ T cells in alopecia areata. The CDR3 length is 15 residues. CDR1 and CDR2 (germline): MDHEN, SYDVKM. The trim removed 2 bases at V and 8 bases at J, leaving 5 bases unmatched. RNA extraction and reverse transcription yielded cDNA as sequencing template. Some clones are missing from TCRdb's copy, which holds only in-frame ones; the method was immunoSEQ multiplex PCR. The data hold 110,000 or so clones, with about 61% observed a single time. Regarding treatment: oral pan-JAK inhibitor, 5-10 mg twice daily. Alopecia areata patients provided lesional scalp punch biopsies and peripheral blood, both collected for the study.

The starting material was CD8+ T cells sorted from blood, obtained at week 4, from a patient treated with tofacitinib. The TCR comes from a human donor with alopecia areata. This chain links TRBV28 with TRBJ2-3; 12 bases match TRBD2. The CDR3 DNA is TGTGCCAGCAGTTTACTACTAGCGGGGGGTATTACGCAGTATTTT. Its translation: CASSLLLAGGITQYF. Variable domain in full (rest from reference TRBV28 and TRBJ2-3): DVKVTQSSRYLVKRTGEKVFLECVQDMDHENMFWYRQDPGLGLRLIYFSYDVKMKEKGDIPEGYSVSREKKERFSLILESASTNQTSMYLCASSLLLAGGITQYFGPGTRLTVL.